This T cell receptor beta chain comes out of a study of blood T cell repertoires in COVID-19. Study at large: Specimens from acute and convalescent COVID-19 originated in the United States, Italy and Spain. The cDNA or gDNA used as material had been derived from T cells, B-cell-depleted T cells, or PBMCs.

V lost 9 bases and J 4 bases, leaving 15 bases between the germline ends. There are 13 residues in the CDR3. The germline V gene has CDR1 LNHDA and CDR2 SQIVND (reference sequence). In the study's own analysis: Reference gene primer amplification gave estimated nucleated cell counts. The repertoire was sequenced with immunoSEQ multiplex PCR; TCRdb's copy has only in-frame clones and lacks some. The V and J calls and the clone size are those of that table, but D and trimming were determined from the DNA. The sample lists about 400,000 clones, about 90% occurring once. This chain joins TRBV19 and TRBJ1-2, with TRBD1 as a possible D gene (6 bases). This clonotype was sampled from a man aged 35-49 years with acute or convalescent COVID-19. Material: peripheral blood. This chain's CDR3 is CASSLGTLYGYTF. CDR3 DNA sequence: TGTGCCAGCTCCTTGGGGACACTCTATGGCTACACCTTC.